This record concerns one T cell receptor (beta chain) sequence. This table comes from immunoSEQ multiplex PCR, and its TCRdb copy is limited to in-frame clones, with some not included. The sample includes about 110,000 clones, under 85% of them seen just once. This sample stems from a study of blood T cell repertoires in COVID-19. In the study overall: T cells, B-cell-depleted T cells, or PBMCs provided the cDNA or gDNA that served as material.

The sequencing sample was made of peripheral blood. The TCR comes from a woman aged 65 to 85 with acute or convalescent COVID-19.

The CDR3 DNA reads as TGTGCCAGCAGCCCCTCAGGTTTCCATAATTCACCCCTCCACTTT. Amino acids: CASSPSGFHNSPLHF. This sequence joins TRBV3-1 (or the pseudogene TRBV3-2) and TRBJ1-6; D is uncertain. The V end lost 4 bases, the J end lost 5 bases, and 12 bases lay between the germline ends. CDR3 size: 15 residues. Germline CDR1 LGHDT, CDR2 YNNKEL (reference sequence).